A selection of T cell receptor beta chains follows, all from one sample in a study of somatic mutations in cytotoxic T cells in rheumatoid arthritis. Generated by immunoSEQ multiplex PCR, the TCRdb table keeps only in-frame clones and is missing some. The repertoire includes almost 20,000 clones, roughly nine tenths of them detected once, and about 16% sits in the top ten. The sequenced sample consisted of CD8+ T cells sorted from blood. The receptor set was obtained from a man between 40 and 49 years old in good health. Both conserved end residues are part of each CDR3. The order of the fields is J gene, V gene, CDR3 protein.

J gene: TRBJ2-7
V gene: TRBV7-9
CDR3 protein: CASSHRDTFYEQYF

J gene: TRBJ2-5
V gene: TRBV7-2
CDR3 protein: CASSLGWPQYF

J gene: TRBJ2-5
V gene: TRBV2
CDR3 protein: CATPALGTSGRKKETQYF

J gene: TRBJ2-7
V gene: TRBV5-6
CDR3 protein: CASSGTGGLFYEQYF

J gene: TRBJ2-7
V gene: TRBV7-9
CDR3 protein: CASSLPRYEQYF

J gene: TRBJ1-1
V gene: TRBV4-1
CDR3 protein: CASRGIGGEGNTEAFF

J gene: TRBJ1-1
V gene: TRBV28
CDR3 protein: CASSSTGTETEAFF

J gene: TRBJ1-6
V gene: TRBV27
CDR3 protein: CASRLGTGESPLHF

J gene: TRBJ2-2
V gene: TRBV4-2
CDR3 protein: CASSPRTGVTGELFF

J gene: TRBJ2-3
V gene: TRBV2
CDR3 protein: CASSAFPLRLDTDTQYF

J gene: TRBJ1-5
V gene: TRBV15
CDR3 protein: CATSRLWEGDQPQHF

J gene: TRBJ2-7
V gene: TRBV27
CDR3 protein: CASSLWGRTGAYEQYF

J gene: TRBJ1-5
V gene: TRBV7-4
CDR3 protein: CASRPSGGNQPQHF

J gene: TRBJ2-2
V gene: TRBV5-6
CDR3 protein: CASSYYFGELFF

J gene: TRBJ2-2
V gene: TRBV9
CDR3 protein: CASSGSSTAGSTGELFF

J gene: TRBJ1-5
V gene: TRBV15
CDR3 protein: CATSRARGSNQPQHF

J gene: TRBJ2-7
V gene: TRBV11-1
CDR3 protein: CASSAPLAAYEQYF

J gene: TRBJ1-2
V gene: TRBV15
CDR3 protein: CATSRVGKPNLNYGYTF

J gene: TRBJ2-7
V gene: TRBV9
CDR3 protein: CASSLGGGPYEQYF